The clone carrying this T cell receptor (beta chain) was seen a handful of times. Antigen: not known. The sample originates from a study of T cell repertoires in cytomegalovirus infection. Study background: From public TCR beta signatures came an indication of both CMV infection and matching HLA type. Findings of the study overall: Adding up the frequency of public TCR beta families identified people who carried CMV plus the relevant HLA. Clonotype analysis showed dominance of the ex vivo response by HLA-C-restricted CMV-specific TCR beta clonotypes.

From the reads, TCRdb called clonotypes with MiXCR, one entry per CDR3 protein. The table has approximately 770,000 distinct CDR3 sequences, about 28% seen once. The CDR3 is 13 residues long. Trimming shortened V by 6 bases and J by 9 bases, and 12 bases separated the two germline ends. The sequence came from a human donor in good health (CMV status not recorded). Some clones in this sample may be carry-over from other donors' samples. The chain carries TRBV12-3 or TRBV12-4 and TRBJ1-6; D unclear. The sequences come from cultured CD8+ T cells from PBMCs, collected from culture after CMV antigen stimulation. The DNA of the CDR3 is TGTGCCAGCAGCCCATCTCGCATTTCACCCCTCCACTTT. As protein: CASSPSRISPLHF.